Described below is a single T cell receptor beta chain sequence and its context. Measured with immunoSEQ multiplex PCR; TCRdb has only the in-frame clones, and not every one. The table shows fewer than 350,000 clones, with 85% occurring only once. The sample belongs to a study of blood T cell repertoires in COVID-19. The CDR3 consists of 16 residues. Trimming stripped 7 bases from V and 1 base from J, with 19 bases between. Germline V gives CDR1 MNHEY, CDR2 SMNVEV (reference sequence). The sample comprised PBMCs or T cells enriched from blood (not recorded which). The clonotype originates from a woman in her 30s who had been exposed to COVID-19. This chain links TRBV27 with TRBJ2-5; no reliable D call. The CDR3 sequence: CASKFFGANRQETQYF. In DNA, the CDR3 is TGTGCCAGCAAGTTCTTTGGAGCAAATCGCCAAGAGACCCAGTACTTC.